These 27 T cell receptor beta chains came from one sample sequenced in a study of T cell responses to AZD1222 COVID-19 vaccine. Libraries were prepared by immunoSEQ multiplex PCR; TCRdb keeps only in-frame clonotypes and omits some of them. This sample yields over 110,000 clones, of which under 90% are seen a single time; 1.5% to 2% belongs to the top ten. The input for sequencing was peripheral blood, taken 28 days after the second AZD1222 dose. These receptors all come from an adult who received the AZD1222 COVID-19 vaccine.

This clone has only one observation. V is TRBV5-6 and J is TRBJ2-5; D gene ambiguous. The CDR3 spans 11 residues. The germline gives CDR1 SGHDT, CDR2 YYEEEE. V was trimmed by 4 bases and J by 5 bases, leaving 6 bases between them. This CDR3 reads CASSPPETQYF. The CDR3 nucleotides are TGTGCCAGCAGCCCACCGGAGACCCAGTACTTC.

The chain employs TRBV5-6 and TRBJ1-2, with 9 bases lining up with TRBD1. The length of the CDR3 is 13 residues. V dropped 0 bases and J dropped 8; count of bases not matched to a gene: 2. The germline V gene encodes CDR1 SGHDT and CDR2 YYEEEE. CDR3 residues: CASSLDRGRGYTF. The CDR3 DNA reads TGTGCCAGCAGCTTGGACAGGGGGCGAGGCTACACCTTC.

The V call is TRBV6-5, the J call TRBJ1-2, with 7 bases fitting TRBD1. Trimming cost V 4 bases and J 3 bases; bases outside gene matches: 2. The CDR3 spans 13 residues. The germline V gene has CDR1 MNHEY and CDR2 SVGAGI. The CDR3 sequence: CASSFGTDYGYTF. Here the CDR3 DNA reads TGTGCCAGCAGTTTTGGGACAGACTATGGCTACACCTTC.

The chain recombines TRBV7-3 with TRBJ2-7; tentative D call: TRBD1 (6 bases). The CDR3 consists of 13 residues. In germline, CDR1 is SGHTA, CDR2 FQGTGA. Trimming removed 4 bases from V and 5 bases from J, with 12 bases in between. The CDR3 sequence is CASSYSQGDEQYV. CDR3 sequence (DNA): TGTGCCAGCAGCTACTCACAGGGAGACGAGCAGTACGTC.

The chain couples TRBV6-5 to TRBJ1-6; perhaps TRBD1 as D (6 bases). Germline V gene lookup returns CDR1 MNHEY and CDR2 SVGAGI. The CDR3 extends over 15 amino acids. Trimming cost V 6 bases and J 0 bases, with 9 bases left between them. In nucleotides, the CDR3 is TGTGCCAGCAGGTTCAGGGGCTCCTATAATTCACCCCTCCACTTT. It encodes CASRFRGSYNSPLHF.

This rearrangement joins TRBV30 to TRBJ1-3; the D is unclear. The CDR3 covers 13 residues. Trimming pared 2 bases from V and 4 bases from J, leaving 9 bases between. Germline V CDR1 and CDR2: GTSNPN, SVGIG (reference sequence). The CDR3 protein is CAWSPTRGNTIYF. The CDR3 DNA is TGTGCCTGGAGTCCAACAAGGGGAAACACCATATATTTT.

The rearrangement links TRBV12-3 or TRBV12-4 to TRBJ1-4; D unclear. The CDR3 has 13 residues. V lost 3 bases, J lost 8 bases, and 10 bases lay in between. The CDR3 DNA follows: TGTGCCAGCAGTTTGGCGGCGGGCGAAAAACTGTTTTTT. Translated: CASSLAAGEKLFF.

The chain links TRBV7-2 to TRBJ1-4; TRBD1 matches 12 bases. Germline V gives CDR1 SGHTA, CDR2 FQGNSA. V gave up 5 bases and J gave up 2 bases; unmatched junction bases: 6. The CDR3 is 17 residues long. The CDR3 DNA sequence: TGTGCCAGCAGCGTGGGACAGGGGGCCGGGACTAATGAAAAACTGTTTTTT. Translation: CASSVGQGAGTNEKLFF.

This clone came up a few times. The chain carries TRBV30 and TRBJ1-1; no clear D gene. The V and J ends lost 5 bases and 1 base respectively, with 8 bases between them. The CDR3 consists of 12 residues. CDR1 GTSNPN and CDR2 SVGIG come from the germline V gene (reference sequence). CDR3 loop: CAWVRGNTEAFF. The DNA for the CDR3 is TGTGCCTGGGTCCGAGGGAACACTGAAGCTTTCTTT.

This rearrangement joins TRBV28 to TRBJ1-5, with D possibly TRBD1 on 6 matching bases. Germline V gene lookup returns CDR1 MDHEN and CDR2 SYDVKM. Trimming took off 6 bases at V and 4 bases at J, with 13 bases between the two ends. The length of the CDR3 is 14 residues. The CDR3 nucleotides read TGTGCCAGCAGCTGGGGGGGCTTTAATCAGCCCCAGCATTTT. It encodes CASSWGGFNQPQHF.

This rearrangement joins TRBV6-2 or TRBV6-3 to TRBJ2-1; D call uncertain. The CDR3 is made up of 12 amino acids. V lost 1 base and J lost 8, with 6 bases in between. Germline CDR1 is MNHEY and CDR2 is SVGEGT. CDR3 DNA sequence: TGTGCCAGCAGTTACTTCAGAGATGAGCAGTTCTTC. Protein: CASSYFRDEQFF.

The genes are TRBV5-1 and TRBJ1-1, with D perhaps TRBD1 (5 bases). CDR3 length: 14 amino acids. Germline CDR1 is SGHRS and CDR2 is YFSETQ. The ends were cut back, 4 bases at V and 0 bases at J, with 10 bases in the middle. CDR3 DNA: TGCGCCAGCAGCCGCGGGACTTTGAACACTGAAGCTTTCTTT. Translation: CASSRGTLNTEAFF.

V gene TRBV5-1 combines with J gene TRBJ2-5; TRBD1 might be the D (5 bases). The CDR3 spans 16 residues. V lost 0 bases, J lost 4 bases, and 16 bases lay in between. Germline assignment: CDR1 SGHRS and CDR2 YFSETQ. The CDR3 reads CASSLAPGSGRETQYF. In DNA, the CDR3 is TGCGCCAGCAGCTTGGCCCCAGGGTCGGGCCGAGAGACCCAGTACTTC.

J is TRBJ1-4 and V is TRBV2; TRBD1 aligns across 9 bases. Unmatched junction bases numbered 4, after V lost 6 bases and J lost 5 bases. Looked up from germline, CDR1 is SNHLY and CDR2 is FYNNEI. The CDR3 length is 14 residues. The CDR3 sequence: CASSTDRGNEKLFF. In nucleotides, the CDR3 is TGTGCCAGCAGCACTGACAGGGGGAATGAAAAACTGTTTTTT.

Turning to this clone: One junction end does not reproduce the germline sequence, and a read error may be involved. This chain links TRBV29-1 with TRBJ1-2; possibly TRBD1 for D (5 bases). Germline loops: CDR1 SQVTM, CDR2 ANQGSEA. CDR3 size: 13 residues. CDR3 bases: TGCAGCGTTGACGGGGCAGGAAACTATGGCCACACCTTC. Translation gives CSVDGAGNYGHTF. The full variable domain, completed using reference TRBV29-1 and TRBJ1-2, is SAVISQKPSRDICQRGTSLTIQCQVDSQVTMMFWYRQQPGQSLTLIATANQGSEATYESGFVIDKFPISRPNLTFSTLTVSNMSPEDSSIYLCSVDGAGNYGHTFGSGTRLTVV.

CDR3 coding DNA: TGTGCCAGCAGTTACTCGACGGGGAATGAAAAACTGTTTTTT. This sequence encodes CASSYSTGNEKLFF. This chain joins TRBV6-5 and TRBJ1-4; no reliable D call. The germline CDR1 and CDR2 sequences are MNHEY and SVGAGI. Trimming took off 0 bases at V and 5 bases at J, with 7 bases between the two ends. The CDR3 is made up of 14 amino acids.

This clone was seen only once. V and J are TRBV6-5 and TRBJ1-2; D perhaps matches TRBD1 (6 bases). The germline V and J ends were trimmed by 1 base and 6 bases, with 18 bases remaining between them. Looked up from germline, CDR1 is MNHEY and CDR2 is SVGAGI. This CDR3 comprises 16 residues. Written as DNA, the CDR3 is TGTGCCAGCAGTTACTATGGGGGGCAGGGGATGCATGGCTACACCTTC. Its translation is CASSYYGGQGMHGYTF.

The chain has TRBV6-2 or TRBV6-3 and TRBJ2-3, with 8 bases aligning to TRBD2. The CDR3 loop spans 19 amino acids. Germline V gene data show CDR1 as MNHEY and CDR2 as SVGEGT. Trimming took 2 bases from V and 7 from J; bases not matched to a gene: 20. The CDR3 loop reads CASSYPSKLSGGAGYTQYF. CDR3 bases: TGTGCCAGCAGTTACCCTTCAAAACTGAGCGGGGGCGCGGGGTATACGCAGTATTTT.

For the CDR3, the DNA is TGTGCCAGCAGCTTGGTCGGGGGGAGCGGAGAGACCCAGTACTTC. Translated: CASSLVGGSGETQYF. V is TRBV5-4 and J is TRBJ2-5; TRBD2 aligns across 7 bases. J was trimmed by 4 bases and V by 0 bases; bases with no gene match: 6. Per the germline V gene, CDR1 is SGHNT and CDR2 is YYREEE (reference sequence). The CDR3 contains 15 residues.

The rearrangement links TRBV3-1 (or the pseudogene TRBV3-2) to TRBJ1-2; D uncertain. Trimming removed 4 bases from V and 4 bases from J, with 10 bases in between. Germline CDR1 and CDR2: LGHDT and YNNKEL (reference sequence). The CDR3 covers 13 residues. Here the CDR3 reads CASSREFSYGYTF. The CDR3 coding sequence is TGTGCCAGCAGCCGGGAGTTCTCCTATGGCTACACCTTC.

This chain links TRBV12-3 or TRBV12-4 with TRBJ1-4; D remains unclear. CDR3 size: 13 residues. The V end was cut by 3 bases, the J end by 5 bases, with 7 bases between. The CDR3 is CASSLVQNEKLFF. The CDR3 DNA reads TGTGCCAGCAGTTTGGTTCAAAATGAAAAACTGTTTTTT.

The chain employs TRBV30 and TRBJ2-5; D tentatively fits TRBD1 or TRBD2 (5 bases each). Germline loops: CDR1 GTSNPN, CDR2 SVGIG (reference sequence). The CDR3 covers 14 residues. Trimming stripped 0 bases from V and 4 bases from J, with 12 bases between. The CDR3 bases are TGTGCCTGGAGTGTGAGGGGATCTGGAGAGACCCAGTACTTC. Translated: CAWSVRGSGETQYF.

The chain employs TRBV28 and TRBJ1-1; a weak D match, TRBD1 (5 bases). Trimming left V 9 bases short and J 1 base short, with 12 bases between. This CDR3 has 13 amino acids. Germline V gene data show CDR1 as MDHEN and CDR2 as SYDVKM. The CDR3 protein is CASATGWNTEAFF. Here the CDR3 DNA reads TGTGCCAGTGCTACAGGATGGAACACTGAAGCTTTCTTT.

The J gene is TRBJ1-5, the V gene TRBV6-2 or TRBV6-3; D unclear. This CDR3 spans 11 amino acids. Germline loops: CDR1 MNHEY, CDR2 SVGEGT. Trimming took off 6 bases at V and 7 bases at J, with 7 bases between the two ends. The CDR3 sequence: CASSFPQPQHF. The CDR3 region has the DNA TGTGCCAGCAGCTTCCCACAGCCCCAGCATTTT.

This chain joins TRBV12-3 or TRBV12-4 and TRBJ2-1; D uncertain. The V and J ends lost 3 bases and 10 bases respectively, with 10 bases between them. The CDR3 totals 12 residues. The DNA for the CDR3 is TGTGCCAGCAGTTTTATGGGTTACGAGCAGTTCTTC. Translation gives CASSFMGYEQFF.

The chain is built from TRBV30 and TRBJ1-2; 9 bases are a match to TRBD1. The V and J ends lost 3 bases and 8 bases, in that order; junction bases with no gene match: 7. The CDR3 is 13 residues long. The germline gives CDR1 GTSNPN, CDR2 SVGIG (reference sequence). The CDR3 reads CAWSGGQGRGYTF. The CDR3 DNA is TGTGCCTGGAGCGGGGGACAGGGTCGAGGCTACACCTTC.

The chain links TRBV5-1 to TRBJ1-2; no firm D call. Trimming left V 0 bases short and J 3 bases short, with 12 bases between. The CDR3 sequence is 15 residues long. CDR1 is SGHRS and CDR2 is YFSETQ in the germline V gene. The CDR3 nucleotides are TGCGCCAGCAGCTTGGGCCCAGAGGAGGACTATGGCTACACCTTC. This codes for CASSLGPEEDYGYTF.